These 21 T cell receptor beta chains were sequenced from one sample in a study of blood T cells in healthy people across ages. A second PCR of roughly 7 to 11 cycles used a sample-barcoded 5' primer and a J-beta primer mix. TCRdb used MiXCR to reprocess the 5' RACE reads, holding one entry per CDR3 protein. Here the sample spans about 1.4 million distinct CDR3 sequences, 59% being singletons. Specimen: blood. These receptors were collected from a man between 18 and 29 years old in good health.

This rearrangement joins TRBV6-1 to TRBJ2-3, with 7 bases identical to TRBD2. The J segment lost 5 bases and the V segment lost 5 bases, leaving 13 bases of the junction unmatched. The germline CDR1 and CDR2 sequences are MNHNS and SASEGT. CDR3 length equals 16 residues. Here the CDR3 DNA reads TGTGCCAGCAGTCTCGCGGGAGTCGGATTGGGAGATACGCAGTATTTT. Translated: CASSLAGVGLGDTQYF.

The CDR3 DNA follows: TGCAGTGCTCAGTTAAACAGGGTTGGGGATGGCTACACCTTC. Translated: CSAQLNRVGDGYTF. The chain couples TRBV20-1 to TRBJ1-2; TRBD1 is a possible D gene (6 bases). The V and J ends lost 5 bases and 6 bases respectively, with 19 bases between them. Germline values: CDR1 DFQATT, CDR2 SNEGSKA (reference sequence). The CDR3 has 14 residues.

The chain joins TRBV29-1 to TRBJ1-1; no definite D call. The V end was cut by 2 bases, the J end by 4 bases, with 11 bases between. The germline gives CDR1 SQVTM, CDR2 ANQGSEA. This CDR3 has 13 amino acids. The CDR3 coding sequence is TGCAGCGTTGAAAAGGACGGCAGCACTGAAGCTTTCTTT. Its translation is CSVEKDGSTEAFF.

The CDR3 coding sequence is TGTGCCAGCAGTCGAGTTTTTGAATCCTACGAGCAGTACTTC. Amino acids: CASSRVFESYEQYF. The gene calls are TRBV28 and TRBJ2-7; the D is unclear. The CDR3 spans 14 residues. The V end was cut by 5 bases, the J end by 1 base, with 12 bases between. Germline CDR1 and CDR2: MDHEN and SYDVKM.

V gene TRBV5-1 combines with J gene TRBJ1-4, with 9 bases lining up with TRBD1. Germline-derived CDR1 and CDR2 are SGHRS and YFSETQ. After removal of 4 bases from V and 8 bases from J, the junction contained 9 bases not matched to a gene. The length of the CDR3 is 15 residues. The CDR3, as DNA: TGCGCCAGCAGCACCCCGGGACAGGGAGGCGAAAAACTGTTTTTT. Protein sequence: CASSTPGQGGEKLFF.

This sequence joins TRBV6-5 and TRBJ2-4; 9 nucleotides match TRBD2. In germline, CDR1 is MNHEY, CDR2 SVGAGI. V lost 6 bases to trimming and J lost 13 bases; unmatched junction nucleotides: 16. The CDR3 runs 15 residues. Written as DNA, the CDR3 is TGTGCCAGCAGCATCCTAGCGGGGCCGGACAATGAGCAGTACTTC. Translating gives CASSILAGPDNEQYF.

V gene TRBV29-1 combines with J gene TRBJ1-2; the D gene is possibly TRBD1 (6 bases). V was shortened by 3 bases and J by 7 bases, with 12 bases between the two germline ends. CDR1 is SQVTM, CDR2 ANQGSEA, per germline. The CDR3 has 12 residues. CDR3 nucleotides: TGCAGCGTTGATGGGGGGCAGGGTGGCTACACCTTC. Protein: CSVDGGQGGYTF.

In this sample, this clonotype turned up a few times. The chain joins TRBV20-1 to TRBJ1-6; TRBD1 agrees at 7 bases. The CDR3 extends over 14 amino acids. CDR1 is DFQATT, CDR2 SNEGSKA, per germline (reference sequence). The J segment lost 7 bases and the V segment lost 5 bases, leaving 8 bases of the junction unmatched. The DNA for the CDR3 is TGCAGTGCTCGGGCGGGGACAGAAAATTCACCCCTCCACTTT. Translating gives CSARAGTENSPLHF.

The rearrangement joins TRBV15 to TRBJ2-5; D is possibly TRBD2 (6 bases). Germline-derived CDR1 and CDR2 are LNHNV and YYDKDF (reference sequence). This CDR3 is built from 13 residues. Trimming removed 4 bases from V and 11 bases from J, with 17 bases in between. The CDR3 DNA reads as TGTGCCACCAGCACCGAGATCTCGGGGGAGCAGTACTTC. The encoded protein is CATSTEISGEQYF.

CDR3 DNA sequence: TGTGCCAGCAGGCCGGGACAGGGCTTGGGAGAGCAGTACTTC. Protein product: CASRPGQGLGEQYF. V gene TRBV12-3 or TRBV12-4 combines with J gene TRBJ2-7; 9 nucleotides line up with TRBD1. This CDR3 has 14 amino acids. V dropped 6 bases and J dropped 7; count of bases not matched to a gene: 10.

In DNA, the CDR3 is TGCAGCGTTCGAGACCCCCAGGGGGATGGCTACACCTTC. This codes for CSVRDPQGDGYTF. This chain joins TRBV29-1 and TRBJ1-2; 7 bases agree with TRBD1. The V and J ends lost 5 bases and 6 bases, in that order; junction bases with no gene match: 9. Germline-derived CDR1 and CDR2 are SQVTM and ANQGSEA. CDR3 length equals 13 residues.

This chain uses TRBV7-2 with TRBJ2-4, with 11 bases fitting TRBD2. The CDR3 runs to 19 residues. After removal of 3 bases from V and 2 bases from J, the junction contained 12 bases not matched to a gene. Germline V lookup: CDR1 SGHTA, CDR2 FQGNSA. The CDR3 sequence: CASSLETSGIPPTKNIQYF. The CDR3 DNA sequence: TGTGCCAGCAGCTTGGAGACTAGCGGGATCCCCCCTACCAAAAACATTCAGTACTTC.

This clonotype was counted between two and nine times. The CDR3 coding sequence is TGCGCCAGCAGCTTGAGTCTAACGGCTCCAGATACGCAGTATTTT. This gives the protein CASSLSLTAPDTQYF. The chain couples TRBV5-1 to TRBJ2-3; D gene uncertain. The CDR3 spans 15 residues. V lost 1 base to trimming and J lost 4 bases, with 13 bases between them. CDR1 is SGHRS and CDR2 is YFSETQ in the germline V gene.

The V call is TRBV20-1, the J call TRBJ1-4, with D tentatively TRBD1 (5 bases). CDR1 is DFQATT and CDR2 is SNEGSKA in the germline V gene (reference sequence). The CDR3 runs 17 residues. The ends were cut back, 0 bases at V and 5 bases at J, with 19 bases in the middle. CDR3 region: CSARDLRNSWGNEKLFF. The CDR3 DNA sequence: TGCAGTGCTAGAGATTTGCGCAACAGCTGGGGCAATGAAAAACTGTTTTTT.

The chain recombines TRBV20-1 with TRBJ2-5; 7 bases agree with TRBD2. The J call is uncertain, as TRBJ2-7 better fits the DNA end. Per germline, CDR1 DFQATT and CDR2 SNEGSKA (reference sequence). CDR3 length: 18 amino acids. CDR3 sequence reads: CSARGGLEGEAGTYEQYF. The CDR3 bases are TGCAGTGCTAGAGGCGGACTAGAGGGCGAAGCAGGAACCTACGAGCAGTACTTC.

A remark on this clonotype: At one of its ends the junction is not consistent with the germline gene, which may arise from a read error. The rearrangement links TRBV7-9 to TRBJ2-3; TRBD2 aligns across 8 bases. CDR3 length equals 16 residues. The germline V gene has CDR1 SEHNR and CDR2 FQNEAQ (reference sequence). The CDR3: CACSLIASGSSDTQYF. The CDR3 DNA reads as TGTGCCTGCAGCTTAATCGCCAGCGGGAGCTCAGATACGCAGTATTTT.

CDR3 loop: CASSLTRLATGELFF. In DNA form, the CDR3 reads TGTGCCAGCAGCCTAACCCGACTAGCGACCGGGGAGCTGTTTTTT. This chain connects TRBV7-9 to TRBJ2-2, with 8 bases fitting TRBD2. Per germline, CDR1 SEHNR and CDR2 FQNEAQ (reference sequence). The CDR3 extends over 15 amino acids. V dropped 5 bases and J dropped 5; count of bases not matched to a gene: 7.

The rearrangement uses TRBV10-3 and TRBJ2-1, with D possibly TRBD2 on 5 matching bases. This CDR3 is 11 amino acids long. Germline values: CDR1 ENHRY, CDR2 SYGVKD. V dropped 9 bases and J dropped 6 bases, with 9 bases sitting between them. CDR3 sequence reads: CAISDSNEQFF. CDR3 DNA sequence: TGTGCCATATCGGACTCCAATGAGCAGTTCTTC.

In its sample, this clonotype was seen a few times. V is TRBV6-2 or TRBV6-3 and J is TRBJ2-3; 8 bases are shared with TRBD2. The CDR3 totals 11 residues. Germline values: CDR1 MNHEY, CDR2 SVGEGT. After removal of 5 bases from V and 10 bases from J, the junction contained 2 bases not matched to a gene. CDR3 protein: CASSTSGPQYF. The DNA for the CDR3 is TGTGCCAGCAGTACTAGCGGCCCGCAGTATTTT.

This clonotype occurred a few times. The chain combines TRBV5-5 with TRBJ2-7; tentatively, D is TRBD1 (7 bases). CDR3 length equals 15 residues. Germline V gene data show CDR1 as SGHKS and CDR2 as YYEKEE (reference sequence). The V and J ends lost 0 bases and 3 bases respectively, with 13 bases between them. The CDR3 DNA sequence: TGTGCCAGCAGCTTGGAGGCAGGGGGAGGCTACGAGCAGTACTTC. It codes for CASSLEAGGGYEQYF. The variable domain in full, with the rest retrieved from reference TRBV5-5 and TRBJ2-7, is DAGVTQSPTHLIKTRGQQVTLRCSPISGHKSVSWYQQVLGQGPQFIFQYYEKEERGRGNFPDRFSARQFPNYSSELNVNALLLGDSALYLCASSLEAGGGYEQYFGPGTRLTVT.

The V and J genes are TRBV20-1 and TRBJ2-7; D is perhaps TRBD2 (6 bases). The J call is in doubt because the DNA end fits TRBJ2-5 better. This CDR3 has 13 amino acids. Germline-derived CDR1 and CDR2 are DFQATT and SNEGSKA (reference sequence). The CDR3 loop is CSARPGVWGTQYF. Here the CDR3 DNA reads TGCAGTGCTAGGCCGGGGGTATGGGGGACCCAGTACTTC.